This TCR beta chain was recovered during a study of blood T cell repertoires in COVID-19 (dated by TCRdb to the early 2020s). The study in broad terms: Samples covering the acute and convalescent phases of COVID-19 were provided by collaborators in the United States, Italy and Spain. Where available, HLA class I and class II types were taken from metadata supplied by the sample provider and were not determined by assay-based typing. The dataset comprised deeply sampled blood TCRbeta repertoires from subjects exposed to, actively infected with, or recovered from COVID-19. Samples came from the ongoing ImmuneRACE study (first 160 participants) plus 1,254 subjects from 6 global collaborators. The repertoires were released in a freely available public database meant as a resource for research on the immune response to SARS-CoV-2. A de-identified subject ID, COVID-19 status, age in years and sex were almost always included in the sample metadata. The material from the prospective study consisted of cDNA or gDNA derived from T cells, B-cell-depleted T cells, or PBMCs.

What the authors observed across the whole study: How much clinical and demographic metadata was included differed by source and by participant, and the metadata was provided uncurated.

Relative to germline, V is missing 4 bases and J is missing 4 bases, with 10 bases of the junction outside any gene match. Counted from cysteine to phenylalanine, this CDR3 has 16 amino acids. The DNA shown is the 48-base CDR3, in frame from base 1. The germline V gene gives CDR1 as SGDLS and CDR2 as YYNGEE. In regard to this clone: Its recognized antigen is unknown. No much larger clone is present one base from it, and per-base qualities are unavailable.

The immunoSEQ Assay, a bias-controlled multiplex PCR, was used to amplify TCRbeta CDR3 regions from genomic DNA. The authors' analysis ran thus. Nucleated cell counts per sample were estimated from amplification of reference gene primers within the assay. To quantify the absolute abundance of each unique TCRbeta CDR3 rearrangement, sequence reads were collapsed and filtered. For each sample, productive Simpson clonality was calculated as the square root of Simpson's diversity index across productive rearrangements. TCRdb retrieved this table from immuneACCESS and kept in-frame rearrangements only. Not all clones are present; in checked studies, unresolved V genes account for under half, and no reason is known for the remainder. V, J and clone size were drawn from that table, and D and trimming were deduced from the DNA. Across this sample there are about 350,000 clones, with 88% seen only once. Around 0.92% of the sample rests with the top ten.

Participants in the prospective study were enrolled through a virtual design, were aged about 18 to 90 years, and lived in roughly 24 United States geographic areas. To assign participants to cohorts, the prospective study relied on clinical history that participants themselves reported in a screening survey and a study questionnaire. A participant counted as exposed if, within 2 weeks of entering the study, that participant had been in contact with someone who had a PCR-confirmed or clinician-diagnosed COVID-19 case. Mobile phlebotomists in the prospective study collected whole blood, serum and a nasopharyngeal or oropharyngeal swab from every participant. Additional blood draws and questionnaires over an approximately two-month period could optionally be provided by prospective study participants. Before DNA extraction, blood samples from the prospective study were shipped at room temperature or frozen.

Sequencing was done on a sample of PBMCs or T cells enriched from blood (not recorded which). The chain was built from TRBV9 and TRBJ2-5; TRBD1 fits 10 bases in the junction. The source of this sequence is a woman aged 25 to 39 who had been exposed to COVID-19. For the CDR3, the sequence is CASSRYSRDRGETQYF. At the DNA level, the sequence is TGTGCCAGCAGCCGATACTCAAGGGACAGGGGAGAGACCCAGTACTTC.